Following are 9 T cell receptor beta chains from one sample sequenced in a study of T cell responses to AZD1222 COVID-19 vaccine. The protocol was immunoSEQ multiplex PCR, while the TCRdb copy is restricted to in-frame clones and leaves out a portion. The sample has 150,000 to 160,000 clones; about 85% are singletons. Sequenced here: peripheral blood, sampled on day 0 of AZD1222 vaccination. These receptors were obtained from an adult in good health.

The rearrangement uses TRBV6-1 and TRBJ1-5, with unresolved D. Trimming removed 1 base at V and 0 bases at J, with 7 bases between. Germline-derived CDR1 and CDR2 are MNHNS and SASEGT. The CDR3 runs 15 residues. The CDR3 region is CASSEVRFSNQPQHF. The CDR3 region has the DNA TGTGCCAGCAGTGAAGTGAGGTTTAGCAATCAGCCCCAGCATTTT.

This chain links TRBV19 with TRBJ1-6; D not certain. The CDR3 loop spans 15 amino acids. Germline values: CDR1 LNHDA, CDR2 SQIVND (reference sequence). Between the trimmed V and J ends, which lost 6 bases and 4 bases, there was a span of 13 bases. The CDR3 sequence: CASSEGAGYNSPLHF. Here the CDR3 DNA reads TGTGCCAGTAGCGAGGGCGCGGGGTATAATTCACCCCTCCACTTT.

This chain connects TRBV28 to TRBJ2-7; D may be TRBD1 (6 bases). The CDR3 is 12 amino acids. Trimming shortened V by 8 bases and J by 7 bases, and 15 bases separated the two germline ends. CDR1 MDHEN and CDR2 SYDVKM come from the germline V gene. In DNA form, the CDR3 reads TGTGCCAGCGGTACAGGGTCACTAGAGCAGTACTTC. It encodes CASGTGSLEQYF.

The rearrangement joins TRBV11-2 to TRBJ1-6, with 8 nucleotides matching TRBD1. The CDR3 has 15 residues. Germline lookup yields CDR1 SGHAT and CDR2 FQNNGV. With 5 bases clipped from V and 8 bases from J, the junction kept 8 bases outside the gene matches. This chain's CDR3 is CASSPSGGEYSPLHF. The CDR3, as DNA: TGTGCCAGCAGCCCATCAGGGGGCGAGTATTCACCCCTCCACTTT.

This sequence joins TRBV5-4 and TRBJ1-2, with TRBD1 matching over 10 bases. CDR1 is SGHNT, CDR2 YYREEE, per germline (reference sequence). The length of the CDR3 is 15 residues. V dropped 7 bases and J dropped 4; count of bases not matched to a gene: 10. CDR3 protein: CASGGDRGQGYGYTF. CDR3 in DNA: TGTGCCAGCGGCGGCGACAGGGGGCAGGGCTATGGCTACACCTTC. The complete variable domain, with remaining parts taken from reference TRBV5-4 and TRBJ1-2, reads ETGVTQSPTHLIKTRGQQVTLRCSSQSGHNTVSWYQQALGQGPQFIFQYYREEENGRGNFPPRFSGLQFPNYSSELNVNALELDDSALYLCASGGDRGQGYGYTFGSGTRLTVV.

This chain uses TRBV12-3 or TRBV12-4 with TRBJ1-1, with a tentative D call TRBD1 (6 bases). There are 13 residues in the CDR3. Between the trimmed V and J ends, which lost 6 bases and 1 base, there was a span of 9 bases. The CDR3 loop reads CASSSGQNTEAFF. Here the CDR3 DNA reads TGTGCCAGCAGCTCGGGACAGAACACTGAAGCTTTCTTT.

This chain connects TRBV6-4 to TRBJ1-1, with TRBD1 as a possible D gene (6 bases). V lost 3 bases to trimming and J lost 1 base, with 9 bases between them. Germline V CDR1 and CDR2: MRHNA, SNTAGT. This CDR3 is built from 14 residues. The CDR3 is CASSEQGGNTEAFF. DNA for the CDR3: TGTGCCAGCAGTGAACAGGGAGGGAACACTGAAGCTTTCTTT.

This clone was picked up one time. The rearrangement uses TRBV12-2 and TRBJ2-2; the D call of TRBD2 is as the table states it, not checked on the DNA. TRBV12-2 is assigned pseudogene status. The CDR3 loop spans 20 amino acids. The CDR3 nucleotides are TGTGCAAGTCGCTTAGTGGGGACTAGCGGGGGACAAAGGAACACCGGGGAGCTGTTTTTT. It encodes CASRLVGTSGGQRNTGELFF.

The genes are TRBV20-1 and TRBJ1-1; D is unresolved. The CDR3 is 12 residues long. CDR1 and CDR2 (germline): DFQATT, SNEGSKA (reference sequence). V gave up 3 bases and J gave up 1 base, with 6 bases separating them. CDR3 sequence reads: CSASQPNTEAFF. CDR3 DNA: TGCAGTGCTAGTCAGCCGAACACTGAAGCTTTCTTT.